A single sample is the source of the 23 T cell receptor beta chains below, sequenced in a study of CD8+ T cells in alopecia areata. Investigators isolated RNA and reverse transcribed it into cDNA to act as the sequencing template. The assay was immunoSEQ multiplex PCR, and TCRdb's table has in-frame clones only and misses some. The sample comprises about 12,000 clones, approximately 60% of which are singletons, and 10% to 15% rests with the top ten. Both peripheral blood and punch biopsies of lesional scalp skin were obtained from patients who had alopecia areata. Sequencing input: skin. The receptors stem from a human donor with alopecia areata.

The J gene is TRBJ2-5, the V gene TRBV10-2, with 8 nucleotides matching TRBD1. From germline, CDR1 is WSHSY and CDR2 SAAADI. V dropped 1 base and J dropped 3; count of bases not matched to a gene: 1. The CDR3 has 14 residues. CDR3 residues: CASSELDREETQYF. The CDR3 nucleotides are TGCGCCAGCAGTGAGTTGGACAGGGAAGAGACCCAGTACTTC.

This chain joins TRBV5-1 and TRBJ1-1; D is undetermined. Germline values: CDR1 SGHRS, CDR2 YFSETQ. Between the trimmed V and J ends, which lost 3 bases and 6 bases, there was a span of 18 bases. This CDR3 comprises 15 residues. For the CDR3, the DNA is TGCGCCAGCAGCTCCCTTTCCGGGGTAGTGGCTGAAGCTTTCTTT. Residues: CASSSLSGVVAEAFF.

In this sample, this clone turned up a few times. This chain joins TRBV6-6 and TRBJ1-4; D gene uncertain. The V end was cut by 5 bases, the J end by 13 bases, with 11 bases between. Germline CDR1 MNHNY, CDR2 SVGAGI (reference sequence). The CDR3 contains 11 residues. This chain's CDR3 is CASSATSILFF. For the CDR3, the DNA is TGTGCCAGCAGTGCCACATCGATACTGTTTTTT.

The chain couples TRBV4-2 to TRBJ1-1, with 8 bases fitting TRBD1. CDR3 size: 14 residues. CDR1 is LGHNA and CDR2 is YNFKEQ in the germline V gene. V trimming: 5 bases; J trimming: 1 base; junction bases outside the gene matches: 3. DNA of the CDR3: TGTGCCAGCAGCTGGACAGGGCCGAACACTGAAGCTTTCTTT. Its protein is CASSWTGPNTEAFF.

The chain uses TRBV7-2 and TRBJ2-2; D not certain. The CDR3 is 19 amino acids. The ends were cut back, 2 bases at V and 3 bases at J, with 22 bases in the middle. CDR1 and CDR2 from the germline V gene are SGHTA and FQGNSA. The CDR3 loop is CASSLFSTAIGADTGELFF. CDR3 in DNA: TGTGCCAGCAGCTTATTCTCTACGGCTATTGGAGCTGACACCGGGGAGCTGTTTTTT.

The CDR3 loop is CASQEAGANTGELFF. For the CDR3, the DNA is TGTGCCAGCCAGGAGGCAGGGGCGAACACCGGGGAGCTGTTTTTT. The rearrangement links TRBV2 to TRBJ2-2, with D maybe TRBD1 (6 bases). The germline CDR1 and CDR2 sequences are SNHLY and FYNNEI. Trimming stripped 8 bases from V and 0 bases from J, with 13 bases between. There are 15 residues in the CDR3.

The V gene is TRBV2, the J gene TRBJ2-4; D gene unclear. This CDR3 is 13 amino acids long. From germline, CDR1 is SNHLY and CDR2 FYNNEI. V was trimmed by 7 bases and J by 4 bases, leaving 11 bases between them. The CDR3 region is CASIQNSKNIQYF. CDR3 in DNA: TGTGCCAGCATCCAGAATTCAAAAAACATTCAGTACTTC.

This clone was counted only a few times. The CDR3 DNA sequence: TGTGCCAGCAGTTACTTCAGGGTGCGGGAGCAGTACTTC. It encodes CASSYFRVREQYF. V usage is TRBV6-5 and J usage is TRBJ2-7; D is perhaps TRBD1 (5 bases). The CDR3 is made up of 13 amino acids. Germline CDR1 is MNHEY and CDR2 is SVGAGI. The V gene lost 1 base and the J gene lost 7 bases, with 11 bases spanning the gap.

The gene calls are TRBV2 and TRBJ1-5; 8 nucleotides line up with TRBD1. The J segment lost 5 bases and the V segment lost 6 bases, leaving 9 bases of the junction unmatched. The length of the CDR3 is 15 residues. The V gene's germline CDR1 is SNHLY and CDR2 FYNNEI. CDR3 protein: CASRYGQGGHQPQHF. For the CDR3, the DNA is TGTGCCAGCAGGTACGGACAGGGCGGTCATCAGCCCCAGCATTTT.

This chain connects TRBV10-3 to TRBJ2-5; 12 positions agree with TRBD1. The CDR3 consists of 14 residues. Per germline, CDR1 ENHRY and CDR2 SYGVKD. V shed 6 bases and J 4 bases; nucleotides not matched to a gene: 3. This CDR3 reads CAIREGQGAETQYF. The CDR3 region has the DNA TGTGCCATCAGGGAGGGACAGGGGGCAGAGACCCAGTACTTC.

The chain combines TRBV7-9 with TRBJ2-5; a weak D match, TRBD2 (5 bases). The germline gives CDR1 SEHNR, CDR2 FQNEAQ (reference sequence). Trimming cost V 5 bases and J 0 bases, with 16 bases left between them. CDR3 size: 16 residues. The CDR3 nucleotides are TGTGCCAGCAGCCAACCGAGGACTTATCACCAAGAGACCCAGTACTTC. It yields the protein CASSQPRTYHQETQYF.

On this clone itself: An end of the junction differs from the germline gene, which may be a read error. The chain joins TRBV18 to TRBJ1-2, with D unclear. This CDR3 comprises 13 residues. CDR1 is KGHSH, CDR2 LQKENI, per germline. CDR3 DNA: TGCGCCAGCTCGACAAACGGTTTCTATGGCTACACCTTC. Its protein product is CASSTNGFYGYTF.

The chain links TRBV19 to TRBJ2-7; D may be TRBD1 (6 bases). This CDR3 comprises 11 residues. V was cut by 5 bases and J by 6 bases, with 8 bases left in between. Germline lookup yields CDR1 LNHDA and CDR2 SQIVND (reference sequence). CDR3: CASSSRGEQYF. The CDR3 DNA follows: TGTGCCAGTAGTTCCAGGGGCGAGCAGTACTTC.

This chain connects TRBV18 to TRBJ2-3; no reliable D call. The length of the CDR3 is 12 residues. The V end was cut by 5 bases, the J end by 3 bases, with 6 bases between. Germline V gives CDR1 KGHSH, CDR2 LQKENI. The CDR3 is CASSEGTDTQYF. In DNA, the CDR3 is TGTGCCAGCTCAGAAGGAACAGATACGCAGTATTTT.

The chain links TRBV27 to TRBJ1-1; weak D call: TRBD1 (5 bases). V was shortened by 5 bases and J by 1 base, with 8 bases between the two germline ends. CDR1 and CDR2 (germline): MNHEY, SMNVEV (reference sequence). The CDR3 contains 13 residues. The CDR3 DNA sequence: TGTGCCAGCAGTATCACAGGGAACACTGAAGCTTTCTTT. Residues: CASSITGNTEAFF.

V usage is TRBV29-1 and J usage is TRBJ2-2; D gene uncertain. The CDR3 is made up of 11 amino acids. The germline CDR1 and CDR2 sequences are SQVTM and ANQGSEA. Trimming took 4 bases from V and 6 from J, leaving 6 bases between them. This chain's CDR3 is CSVGPPGELFF. CDR3 nucleotide sequence: TGCAGCGTTGGCCCCCCCGGGGAGCTGTTTTTT.

This clone came up once. The chain has TRBV5-1 and TRBJ2-1; D call uncertain. Germline-derived CDR1 and CDR2 are SGHRS and YFSETQ. V gave up 2 bases and J gave up 0 bases, with 9 bases separating them. This CDR3 is built from 15 residues. CDR3 in DNA: TGCGCCAGCAGCTTTACCTCCCTCTCCTACAATGAGCAGTTCTTC. It translates to CASSFTSLSYNEQFF.

This chain joins TRBV5-1 and TRBJ2-2, with D unresolved. The germline CDR1 and CDR2 sequences are SGHRS and YFSETQ. Trimming cost V 0 bases and J 3 bases, with 9 bases left between them. There are 15 residues in the CDR3. The CDR3 nucleotides are TGCGCCAGCAGCTTGGGGCTACGGGACACCGGGGAGCTGTTTTTT. Protein product: CASSLGLRDTGELFF.

Only one count was recorded for this clone. This chain links TRBV5-1 with TRBJ1-5; D is ambiguous. Germline assignment: CDR1 SGHRS and CDR2 YFSETQ. The V gene lost 5 bases and the J gene lost 0 bases, with 9 bases spanning the gap. The CDR3 length is 14 residues. The CDR3 protein is CASRSGDSNQPQHF. The CDR3 nucleotides read TGCGCCAGCAGATCTGGGGATAGCAATCAGCCCCAGCATTTT.

The rearrangement links TRBV28 to TRBJ2-1, with D perhaps given as TRBD1 or TRBD2 (6 bases each). This CDR3 comprises 15 residues. CDR1 and CDR2 (germline): MDHEN, SYDVKM. Trimming took off 2 bases at V and 7 bases at J, with 15 bases between the two ends. The CDR3 is CASSLVGGRENEQFF. The CDR3 region has the DNA TGTGCCAGCAGTTTAGTTGGGGGGCGAGAGAATGAGCAGTTCTTC.

The sample holds a few counts of this clone. V usage is TRBV30 and J usage is TRBJ2-2, with 9 bases matching TRBD1. Germline V CDR1 and CDR2: GTSNPN, SVGIG (reference sequence). The CDR3 sequence is 16 residues long. The V segment lost 2 bases and the J segment 4 bases; nucleotides outside the gene matches: 8. The CDR3 DNA reads as TGTGCCTGGAGTTTATGGACAGGGGTCGGCACCGGGGAGCTGTTTTTT. It translates to CAWSLWTGVGTGELFF.

The V call is TRBV27, the J call TRBJ2-7; D tentatively fits TRBD1 or TRBD2 (5 bases each). V was pared by 5 bases and J by 4 bases, with 21 bases between. In germline, CDR1 is MNHEY, CDR2 SMNVEV (reference sequence). The CDR3 contains 16 residues. The CDR3 nucleotides read TGTGCCAGCAGTCCTCAAATCGGCTCGGGACCTTACGAGCAGTACTTC. Translated, it gives CASSPQIGSGPYEQYF.

The chain employs TRBV14 and TRBJ2-2; 7 nucleotides line up with TRBD2. The V gene end was trimmed by 5 bases and the J gene end by 2 bases; junction bases not matched to a gene: 8. The CDR3 runs to 16 residues. Looked up from germline, CDR1 is SGHDN and CDR2 is FVKESK. The CDR3 loop is CASSSPGRVNTGELFF. The CDR3, as DNA: TGTGCCAGCAGCTCTCCGGGGAGGGTTAACACCGGGGAGCTGTTTTTT. Using reference TRBV14 and TRBJ2-2 for the parts outside the CDR3, the full variable domain is EAGVTQFPSHSVIEKGQTVTLRCDPISGHDNLYWYRRVMGKEIKFLLHFVKESKQDESGMPNNRFLAERTGGTYSTLKVQPAELEDSGVYFCASSSPGRVNTGELFFGEGSRLTVL.